This T cell receptor beta chain was documented in a study of blood T cells in healthy people across ages. Combining a sample-barcoded 5' primer with a J-beta primer mix, a second PCR ran for 7 to 11 cycles. Using its own MiXCR run on the 5' RACE reads, TCRdb lists one record per CDR3 protein. The top ten hold about 11% of the sample, which has about 1.6 million distinct CDR3 sequences, around 35% seen once. The trim removed 0 bases at V and 4 bases at J, leaving 5 bases unmatched. CDR3 length: 15 amino acids. In germline, CDR1 is SGHRS, CDR2 YFSETQ. This clonotype has a handful of counts. Sequences were obtained from blood. This sequence originates from a woman in her 30s in good health. The V call is TRBV5-1, the J call TRBJ1-2; 8 bases match TRBD1. CDR3 loop: CASSLESGGLYGYTF. CDR3 in DNA: TGCGCCAGCAGCTTGGAATCAGGGGGCCTCTATGGCTACACCTTC. Supplemented by reference TRBV5-1 and TRBJ1-2, the full variable domain reads KAGVTQTPRYLIKTRGQQVTLSCSPISGHRSVSWYQQTPGQGLQFLFEYFSETQRNKGNFPGRFSGRQFSNSRSEMNVSTLELGDSALYLCASSLESGGLYGYTFGSGTRLTVV.